The rows below give T cell receptor beta chains drawn from one sample of a study of molecular identifiers for immune sequencing clone quantification. Each CDR3 protein gets one entry after TCRdb re-called the PCR reads with MiXCR. The table lists about 640,000 distinct CDR3 sequences, 15% to 20% of them singletons. Material for sequencing was naive CD8+ T cells from blood, with Jurkat cell RNA spiked in. Receptor source: a human donor in good health. Some libraries in this study had Jurkat cell RNA spiked in. Each CDR3 is given with its conserved first and last residue. Each record gives: J gene, clone size, CDR3 length, V gene, D gene, CDR3 protein, CDR3 DNA. A D gene is named only where the DNA matches it firmly. Only part of the rows carry a size: once, few, many, or a class if the clone is expanded.

TRBJ1-6 | many | 13 | TRBV30 | TRBD1 | CAWTGGGNSPLHF | TGTGCCTGGACAGGGGGGGGTAATTCACCCCTCCACTTT
TRBJ1-3 | few | 15 | TRBV19 | - | CASSIATGRGNTIYF | TGTGCCAGTAGTATAGCAACCGGGAGAGGAAACACCATATATTTT
TRBJ2-7 | many | 14 | TRBV29-1 | TRBD2 | CSVEGLAGEYEQYF | TGCAGCGTTGAGGGACTAGCGGGAGAGTACGAGCAGTACTTC
TRBJ2-2 | few | 15 | TRBV7-6 | - | CASSQLGGGTGELFF | TGTGCCAGCAGCCAATTGGGGGGAGGCACCGGGGAGCTGTTTTTT
TRBJ2-5 | many | 16 | TRBV28 | - | CASRGQIAGATETQYF | TGTGCCAGCAGGGGACAGATTGCGGGGGCCACCGAGACCCAGTACTTC
TRBJ2-7 | many | 16 | TRBV7-2 | - | CASSPDRAMFIYEQYF | TGTGCCAGCAGCCCGGACCGGGCTATGTTTATCTACGAGCAGTACTTC
TRBJ1-1 | - | 15 | TRBV7-9 | TRBD1 | CASRGEDRADTEAFF | TGTGCCAGCAGGGGAGAGGACAGGGCGGACACTGAAGCTTTCTTT
TRBJ2-3 | many | 15 | TRBV7-3 | TRBD2 | CASSILAGGRDTQYF | TGTGCCAGCAGCATCCTAGCGGGAGGGCGGGATACGCAGTATTTT
TRBJ1-4 | - | 12 | TRBV12-3/TRBV12-4 | - | CASQGPNEKLFF | TGTGCCAGCCAGGGACCAAATGAAAAACTGTTTTTT
TRBJ2-5 | many | 14 | TRBV12-3/TRBV12-4 | - | CASAPSTGEETQYF | TGTGCCAGCGCCCCCTCTACGGGGGAAGAGACCCAGTACTTC